The next 12 T cell receptor beta chains were all read from a single sample in a study of T cells in localized non-small cell lung cancer. TCRdb's copy holds only in-frame clones and misses some; the assay was immunoSEQ multiplex PCR. Of 15,000 or so clones in the sample, 89% were seen once. The specimen was peripheral blood, collected before any cancer treatment. Receptors were obtained from an older female donor with stage III squamous cell lung carcinoma.

The rearrangement links TRBV27 to TRBJ2-2, with D uncertain. Germline V CDR1 and CDR2: MNHEY, SMNVEV (reference sequence). V lost 5 bases to trimming and J lost 0 bases, with 7 bases between them. CDR3 size: 14 residues. The CDR3, as DNA: TGTGCCAGCAGTCCAAACCCGAACACCGGGGAGCTGTTTTTT. Its translation: CASSPNPNTGELFF.

V gene TRBV6-6 combines with J gene TRBJ1-6; 9 bases are shared with TRBD1. The V and J ends lost 7 bases and 4 bases, in that order; junction bases with no gene match: 5. From germline, CDR1 is MNHNY and CDR2 SVGAGI (reference sequence). CDR3 size: 15 residues. This CDR3 reads CASITGGGYNSPLHF. The CDR3 DNA reads TGTGCCAGCATCACAGGGGGCGGTTATAATTCACCCCTCCACTTT.

The chain recombines TRBV11-3 with TRBJ1-1; 9 nucleotides match TRBD1. The CDR3 has 15 amino acids. Germline V gene lookup returns CDR1 SGHNT and CDR2 YENEEA. Unmatched junction bases numbered 6, after V lost 5 bases and J lost 2 bases. CDR3 protein: CASSRGGQGNTEAFF. The CDR3 nucleotides read TGTGCCAGCAGCCGGGGGGGACAGGGAAACACTGAAGCTTTCTTT.

The chain uses TRBV15 and TRBJ2-4, with D perhaps given as TRBD1 or TRBD2 (5 bases each). This CDR3 comprises 16 residues. V gave up 1 base and J gave up 7 bases, with 17 bases separating them. Germline assignment: CDR1 LNHNV and CDR2 YYDKDF (reference sequence). CDR3 residues: CATSRVEGRVKNIQYF. The CDR3 bases are TGTGCCACCAGCAGAGTTGAGGGCAGGGTTAAGAACATTCAGTACTTC.

V and J are TRBV14 and TRBJ1-2; 7 bases line up with TRBD1. J gave up 8 bases and V 5 bases, and 8 bases lay outside the gene matches. This CDR3 spans 13 amino acids. The V gene's germline CDR1 is SGHDN and CDR2 FVKESK. The chain's CDR3 is CASSSDRRGGYTF. The CDR3 bases are TGTGCCAGCAGCTCGGACAGGAGAGGAGGCTACACCTTC.

The rearrangement joins TRBV5-4 to TRBJ1-2; 7 bases agree with TRBD1. Looked up from germline, CDR1 is SGHNT and CDR2 is YYREEE (reference sequence). This CDR3 has 17 amino acids. V dropped 2 bases and J dropped 6; count of bases not matched to a gene: 16. The CDR3 DNA sequence: TGTGCCAGCAGCTTACCCAAAGCCCGACAGGGTCAAAATGGCTACACCTTC. Translation: CASSLPKARQGQNGYTF.

By its share, this clone is large. V is TRBV6-1 and J is TRBJ1-1, with a tentative D call TRBD1 (6 bases). This CDR3 has 14 residues. V lost 2 bases to trimming and J lost 3 bases, with 10 bases between them. Looked up from germline, CDR1 is MNHNS and CDR2 is SASEGT. In DNA, the CDR3 is TGTGCCAGCAGTGAATCGGGGGCCTACACTGAAGCTTTCTTT. Residues: CASSESGAYTEAFF.

This chain uses TRBV25-1 with TRBJ1-2, with 7 nucleotides matching TRBD1. Germline loops: CDR1 MGHDK, CDR2 SYGVNS. This CDR3 contains 16 residues. V gave up 1 base and J gave up 5 bases; unmatched junction bases: 10. CDR3 in DNA: TGTGCCAGCAGTGAATCCTCGACAGGGAAGGCTTATGGCTACACCTTC. Translation gives CASSESSTGKAYGYTF.

The V and J genes are TRBV29-1 and TRBJ1-1; D call uncertain. The germline gives CDR1 SQVTM, CDR2 ANQGSEA. V lost 5 bases to trimming and J lost 4 bases, with 17 bases between them. The length of the CDR3 is 14 residues. Here the CDR3 DNA reads TGCAGCGTTCTAGAGGGAGATTGGGGCACTGAAGCTTTCTTT. Amino acid sequence: CSVLEGDWGTEAFF.

The table lists this clone with a few counts. The gene calls are TRBV14 and TRBJ1-1; the D gene is possibly TRBD1 (5 bases). The CDR3 runs to 13 residues. V lost 5 bases and J 0 bases, leaving 7 bases between the germline ends. From germline, CDR1 is SGHDN and CDR2 FVKESK. This CDR3 reads CASSSGLNTEAFF. In nucleotides, the CDR3 is TGTGCCAGCAGCTCAGGGCTGAACACTGAAGCTTTCTTT.

The chain links TRBV6-1 to TRBJ2-3, with D maybe TRBD2 (5 bases). The CDR3 consists of 14 residues. Germline V gives CDR1 MNHNS, CDR2 SASEGT. The ends were cut back, 8 bases at V and 2 bases at J, with 14 bases in the middle. The CDR3 is CASGVYGNTDTQYF. The CDR3 bases are TGTGCCAGCGGGGTGTACGGGAACACAGATACGCAGTATTTT.

The CDR3 DNA is TGTGCCAGCAGCCCCCGGACAGTGCCAGAGACCCAGTACTTC. Amino acid sequence: CASSPRTVPETQYF. The chain combines TRBV6-5 with TRBJ2-5; D is perhaps TRBD1 (6 bases). V was cut by 6 bases and J by 4 bases, with 15 bases left in between. The CDR3 is 14 residues long. Germline assignment: CDR1 MNHEY and CDR2 SVGAGI.